This T cell receptor beta chain was retrieved from a study of identical twins (dated by TCRdb to the mid-2010s). Concerning the study at large: To test whether fetal clonotypes persist, this study deep-sequenced TCR alpha and beta repertoires from monozygotic twins, from unrelated adults of various ages, and from cord blood. To rule out contamination, replicate twin experiments were performed at different times with different library preparation protocols.

All donors were healthy Caucasians. The twin cohort comprised three pairs of female monozygotic twins, all aged about 18 to 29 years. CD4+ and CD8+ T cell populations were isolated with positive isolation kits from Invitrogen. Worth noting for this clonotype: Its antigen target is currently unknown. No base qualities exist here, and no much larger clone lies one base off it.

The library was made by 5' RACE. The listed sequencing device is Illumina HiSeq 2000. A universal primer binding site was added through template switching, and the final cDNA carried a unique molecular identifier so that TCR cDNA molecules could be counted accurately. Specific primers in the conserved constant-segment region were used to synthesize first-strand cDNA for TCR alpha and beta chains. Each cDNA library was double barcoded, with a SMART-Mk sample barcode plus Illumina barcodes, to control for contamination. TruSeq adapter sequences, together with Illumina sample barcodes, were added in two successive PCR steps. The Illumina HiSeq platform was used with custom primers to sequence TCR alpha and beta cDNA libraries. Processing in the source paper ran as follows. Unique molecular identifiers were extracted from raw reads with MiGEC, and CDR3 positions were determined with MiXCR. Recombination models were inferred per individual with the repgenHMM and IGoR tools using an EM algorithm. Shared clonotype analysis was performed with the tcR package in R, normalizing sharing by the product of cloneset sizes. Out-of-frame nonproductive sequences were analyzed to study raw recombination free of thymic and clonal selection effects. TCRdb redid the processing of the public reads, applying fastp at Q25 and MiXCR, and retained in-frame beta chains. All rows with the same CDR3 protein become a single entry with the most common DNA and genes. TCRdb assigned the V and J calls; the authors' analysis was not used. This sample has about 530,000 distinct CDR3 sequences in its table, and approximately 20% of those were observed once. 0.4% to 0.6% of the sample rests with the top ten.

Summary of the overall study and its limitations: Because the same donors could not be followed over many years, the conclusions relied on cross-sectional statistical analysis. In monozygotic twins, out-of-frame TCR alpha sharing was systematically underestimated by recombination models, although the models agreed with sharing between unrelated individuals. Abundant cord blood beta clonotypes carried fewer insertions; young adult naive repertoires showed a weaker similar trend, while memory repertoires showed none. Out-of-frame TCR alpha sequences shared between twins showed an excess of low generation-probability sequences compared with coincidental sharing between unrelated individuals. Invariant T cells such as MAIT and iNKT could partly confound zero-insertion analyses, although diverse VJ usage argued against such confounding for most clonotypes. In beta out-of-frame sequences, excess twin sharing was weaker, because having fewer shared sequences lowered the signal-to-noise ratio.

This sample also appeared in a second study, on yellow fever vaccine responses in identical twins. The second publication reports: According to the authors, in identical twins the way T cells responded to vaccination appeared partly convergent and partly personalized. In the study, vaccine-responding T cell clones were precisely tracked in identical twins.

The receptor comes from a woman under 30 in good health. The sequenced sample consisted of CD4+ T cells sorted from blood.

CDR3 sequence: CASSLSGPGPPGGANVLTF. The DNA sequence is as follows: TGTGCCAGCAGTTTATCAGGGCCGGGCCCCCCGGGGGGGGCCAACGTCCTGACTTTC. The chain is assembled from TRBV28 and TRBJ2-6; the D gene assignment is perhaps TRBD1 or TRBD2, with each matching 5 bases. CDR1 and CDR2 (MDHEN, SYDVKM) derive from the germline V gene. From cysteine to phenylalanine, the CDR3 is 19 amino acids long. Only the CDR3 region is kept as DNA, spanning 57 bases read in frame from base 1. Trimming removed 1 base from V and 4 bases from J, leaving 20 bases between the germline ends.